This T cell receptor beta chain was captured by sequencing in a study of shared clonotypes between healthy human individuals (dated by TCRdb to the early 2020s). Background on the whole study: The cohort comprised a couple of women and three men aged 18 to 49 years. For each donor, CD4 naive and CD4 memory were each run on three plates, CD8 naive on two plates, and CD8 memory on one plate. The study deeply sequenced blood TCR repertoires of about five healthy adults to estimate repertoire size and the extent of clonotype sharing between individuals. To increase sequencing depth and limit assay-specific biases, different laboratories used diverse techniques to prepare libraries and sequence TCR repertoires. Each donor's leukapheresis produced roughly between about 0.8 and 8.9 billion PBMCs.

CDR1 and CDR2 are drawn from the germline V gene: SGHVS, FQNEAQ. Ends trimmed: V by 5 bases, J by 3 bases; bases unmatched to a gene: 4. The CDR3, from cysteine to phenylalanine, totals 15 residues. The DNA shown is the 45-base CDR3, in frame from base 1. The donors were healthy, HIV-negative adults with no recently reported acute infections or vaccinations. Every donor was a Caucasian adult residing in Nashville, Tennessee, USA. CD4+ T cells were enriched by magnetic negative selection; naive cells were then positively selected on CD45RA, and the negative fraction formed the memory subset. Blood was collected by leukapheresis, and PBMCs were isolated by Ficoll-Histopaque density gradient centrifugation and then cryopreserved in liquid nitrogen vapor phase. Analytical flow cytometry was used to check the purity and quantity of every magnetically sorted T cell population. Each sorted fraction had its genomic DNA isolated and then quantified by UV absorbance on a Nanodrop 2000c.

On this clone itself: Its antigen remains undetermined. Qualities for individual bases were not recorded, and no much larger clone is one base off.

The study at large found these results: Larger estimated clonotype richness was generally found for naive subsets than for memory subsets. Pairwise subsampling led to the expectation that sequencing depth would affect the degree of clonotype sharing among donors. Sampling was restricted to blood, and TCR repertoires in tissue are likely to differ from TCR repertoires in blood. Sharing across a few donors was observed for about 5% of naive CD4, 3.5% of naive CD8, about 2.3% of memory CD4, and around 0.44% of memory CD8 clonotypes. Even with the large sequencing depth, rarefaction of the sorted-subset datasets indicated that sequencing was incomplete. Higher generation probabilities were observed for clonotypes shared by all four sorted-subset donors than for non-shared clonotypes. The genetic and exposure-history diversity represented was limited by the small number of donors.

Using the deep immunoSEQ assay, TCR CDR3 regions were amplified from genomic DNA by multiplex PCR. Genomic DNA extracted from each cell subset was distributed evenly over all wells of several immunoSEQ 96-well plates, and each plate served as one replicate. For sorted subsets, roughly 200 ng of genomic DNA, equivalent to 25,000 to 35,000 T cell genomes, went into each replicate PCR. Purified libraries were measured with a Qubit 3.0 fluorometer, size-checked on a Bioanalyzer 2100, and measured again with the KAPA Library Quantification kit. Every immunoSEQ 96-well plate was sequenced on a dedicated single-read 150-cycle Illumina NextSeq 550 flow cell. For the original study's pipeline: Because the immunoSEQ output included only junctional sequences and no quality scores, the filtering could not be the same as the filtering used for full-length reads. Sequences were annotated with PyIR, a Python wrapper for IgBLAST v1.9, using IMGT germline references to assign V/J genes and CDR3. Any read was removed if the V/J assignment was weak (E-value above 1e-6), the CDR3 was missing, or the read contained stop codons, out-of-frame junctions, or ambiguous translated residues. V3J clonotypes were defined as sequences sharing the same inferred V gene, J gene, and CDR3 amino acid sequence. The percentage overlap between two repertoires was calculated by dividing the number of shared unique clonotypes by the size of the smaller repertoire. RTK rarefaction, the Chao1 estimator, and Recon v2.1 estimates of unobserved clonotypes were used to assess repertoire richness. Generation probabilities were computed with OLGA for all TCRbeta clonotypes obtained by the gDNA method from a handful of donors. Here the immuneACCESS table is served through TCRdb, limited to in-frame sequences with V and J called. Missing clones are a known gap in these copies; in checked studies unresolved V genes cover under half, and the rest lacks a known reason. That table is the source of V, J and clone size, and D and trimming were worked out from the DNA. The sample data list millions of clones, and 85% to 95% of these were observed just once. Under 0.45% of the sample comes from the top ten.

Sequencing input: naive CD4+ T cells from PBMCs. The cell subset or site label for this specimen denotes: CD45RA+ positively selected. The chain uses TRBV7-8 and TRBJ2-1; TRBD2 aligns with 10 central bases. The sequence derives from a man in his late teens or twenties in good health. Some clones in this sample may be carry-over from other donors' samples. The DNA sequence follows: TGTGCCAGCAGCCCAACTAGCGGGAACTACAATGAGCAGTTCTTC. Translated, it gives CASSPTSGNYNEQFF.